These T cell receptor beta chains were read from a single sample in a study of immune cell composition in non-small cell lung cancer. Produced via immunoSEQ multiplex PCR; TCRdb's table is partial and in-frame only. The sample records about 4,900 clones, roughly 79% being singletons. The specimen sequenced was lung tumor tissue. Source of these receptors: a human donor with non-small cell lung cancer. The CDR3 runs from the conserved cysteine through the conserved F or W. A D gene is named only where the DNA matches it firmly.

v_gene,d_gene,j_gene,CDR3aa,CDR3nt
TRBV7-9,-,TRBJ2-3,CASRQDGGTDTQYF,TGTGCCAGCAGGCAGGACGGGGGCACAGATACGCAGTATTTT
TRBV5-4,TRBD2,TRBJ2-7,CASSLSIVGGGVEQYF,TGTGCCAGCAGCTTGAGTATAGTGGGGGGGGGAGTGGAGCAGTACTTC
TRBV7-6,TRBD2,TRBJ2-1,CASSPHLQTSGPPSSYNEQFF,TGTGCCAGCAGCCCGCACCTGCAGACTAGCGGGCCTCCGAGCTCCTACAATGAGCAGTTCTTC
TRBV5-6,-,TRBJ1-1,CASGTGNSLPEAFF,TGTGCCAGCGGAACCGGGAATTCTCTACCTGAAGCTTTCTTT
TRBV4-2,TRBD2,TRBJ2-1,CASSQAAGNSGGPYNEQFF,TGTGCCAGCAGCCAAGCTGCGGGGAATAGCGGGGGGCCCTACAATGAGCAGTTCTTC
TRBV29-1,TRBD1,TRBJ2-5,CSVPGTELQETQYF,TGCAGCGTACCCGGGACAGAACTCCAAGAGACCCAGTACTTC
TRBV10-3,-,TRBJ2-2,CAISESRQGNTGELFF,TGTGCCATCAGTGAGTCGAGGCAGGGGAACACCGGGGAGCTGTTTTTT
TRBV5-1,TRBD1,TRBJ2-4,CASSFGTGRNIQYF,TGCGCCAGCAGCTTCGGGACAGGGAGGAACATTCAGTACTTC
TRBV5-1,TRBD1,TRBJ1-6,CASSSPGTGVHSPLHF,TGCGCCAGCAGCTCACCGGGGACAGGGGTCCATTCACCCCTCCACTTT
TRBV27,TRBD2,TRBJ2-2,CASSTGTSGRITGELFF,TGTGCCAGCAGTACCGGGACTAGCGGGAGGATCACCGGGGAGCTGTTTTTT
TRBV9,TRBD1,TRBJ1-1,CASSRKTGTYTEAFF,TGTGCCAGCAGCCGAAAGACAGGGACCTACACTGAAGCTTTCTTT
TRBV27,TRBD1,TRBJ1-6,CASRRGQGTYNSPLHF,TGTGCCAGCAGGCGAGGACAGGGAACTTATAATTCACCCCTCCACTTT